Presented here are 18 T cell receptor beta chains from one specimen sequenced in a study of cytomegalovirus exposure and HLA in healthy donors. A multiplex PCR was run with 60 Vbeta primers and 13 Jbeta primers. Here immunoSEQ multiplex PCR was the method, and the copy in TCRdb shows in-frame clones only, minus some. The sample includes around 110,000 clones, 60% to 75% of them seen just once. Specimen: PBMCs. These receptors were obtained from a man aged 25-45 years in good health and CMV-seronegative.

The rearrangement joins TRBV18 to TRBJ2-5; TRBD2 is a possible D gene (6 bases). The V end lost 3 bases, the J end lost 10 bases, and 21 bases lay between the germline ends. The CDR3 consists of 15 residues. Germline values: CDR1 KGHSH, CDR2 LQKENI. Written as DNA, the CDR3 is TGTGCCAGCTCACCTTCCGGGAGTGGGGTCGGGGGCCAGTACTTC. It specifies CASSPSGSGVGGQYF.

The rearrangement joins TRBV12-5 to TRBJ2-7; 8 bases fit TRBD1. This CDR3 spans 17 amino acids. The V and J ends lost 2 bases and 0 bases, in that order; junction bases with no gene match: 9. CDR1 LGHNT and CDR2 FRNRAP come from the germline V gene. The CDR3 loop is CASGLKTGTGSSYEQYF. The CDR3 DNA reads TGTGCTAGTGGTTTGAAAACCGGGACAGGAAGCTCCTACGAGCAGTACTTC. Based on the CDR3 plus reference TRBV12-5 and TRBJ2-7, the full variable domain is DARVTQTPRHKVTEMGQEVTMRCQPILGHNTVFWYRQTMMQGLELLAYFRNRAPLDDSGMPKDRFSAEMPDATLATLKIQPSEPRDSAVYFCASGLKTGTGSSYEQYFGPGTRLTVT.

The chain couples TRBV5-1 to TRBJ1-6; 7 nucleotides agree with TRBD1. Trimming at V came to 4 bases and at J to 8 bases, leaving 9 bases not matched to a gene. CDR1 is SGHRS, CDR2 YFSETQ, per germline. The CDR3 runs 15 residues. For the CDR3, the DNA is TGCGCCAGCAGCACCCGACAGGGTGCAGATTCACCCCTCCACTTT. Protein: CASSTRQGADSPLHF.

The V gene is TRBV7-3, the J gene TRBJ2-5; perhaps TRBD2 as D (6 bases). The CDR3 contains 15 residues. Germline V gene sequence: CDR1 SGHTA, CDR2 FQGTGA. Between the trimmed V and J ends, which lost 5 bases and 5 bases, there was a span of 18 bases. CDR3 region: CASSRDGTYLETQYF. CDR3 DNA sequence: TGTGCCAGCAGCCGAGACGGGACTTACCTGGAGACCCAGTACTTC.

This chain uses TRBV28 with TRBJ2-3, with D perhaps TRBD2 (7 bases). The V gene lost 4 bases and the J gene lost 4 bases, with 12 bases spanning the gap. Germline loops: CDR1 MDHEN, CDR2 SYDVKM. This CDR3 is built from 14 residues. CDR3 region: CASSSGGHSDTQYF. The CDR3 DNA reads as TGTGCCAGCAGTTCGGGGGGCCATTCAGATACGCAGTATTTT.

The chain recombines TRBV9 with TRBJ2-7; D possibly corresponds to TRBD1 (6 bases). V gave up 4 bases and J gave up 2 bases, with 16 bases separating them. This CDR3 is 15 amino acids long. Germline CDR1 and CDR2: SGDLS and YYNGEE. DNA for the CDR3: TGTGCCAGCAGCCCGGGACACTCTGGGGCCTACGAGCAGTACTTC. It encodes CASSPGHSGAYEQYF.

This chain uses TRBV4-2 with TRBJ2-7; TRBD2 aligns across 9 bases. CDR3 size: 16 residues. From germline, CDR1 is LGHNA and CDR2 YNFKEQ. The V and J ends lost 0 bases and 6 bases, in that order; junction bases with no gene match: 9. Written as DNA, the CDR3 is TGTGCCAGCAGCCAAGAGACGGCGGGGGGGCTGCCCGAGCAGTACTTC. As protein: CASSQETAGGLPEQYF.

The chain joins TRBV28 to TRBJ1-4, with D possibly TRBD1 on 5 matching bases. The CDR3 loop spans 14 amino acids. Trimming took off 1 base at V and 11 bases at J, with 14 bases between the two ends. Germline CDR1 reads MDHEN; CDR2 reads SYDVKM. CDR3 sequence reads: CASSLSGRVGKLFF. CDR3 nucleotide sequence: TGTGCCAGCAGTTTATCTGGCAGGGTTGGGAAACTGTTTTTT.

The V gene is TRBV2, the J gene TRBJ2-5; D possibly corresponds to TRBD1 (6 bases). The CDR3 is 13 residues long. CDR1 and CDR2 (germline): SNHLY, FYNNEI. Trimming cost V 5 bases and J 4 bases, with 11 bases left between them. DNA for the CDR3: TGTGCCAGCAGTCGGACAGTTGGAGAGACCCAGTACTTC. As protein: CASSRTVGETQYF.

Written as DNA, the CDR3 is TGCGCCAGCAGCTTGGAAGCGGTCGGAGGCTACACCTTC. Protein: CASSLEAVGGYTF. The chain has TRBV5-1 and TRBJ1-2; D gene unclear. This CDR3 contains 13 residues. Trimming left V 0 bases short and J 8 bases short, with 11 bases between. Germline-derived CDR1 and CDR2 are SGHRS and YFSETQ.

This rearrangement joins TRBV27 to TRBJ1-1; TRBD1 aligns across 9 bases. The CDR3 length is 14 residues. J lost 5 bases, V lost 3 bases, and 4 bases had no gene match. The germline gives CDR1 MNHEY, CDR2 SMNVEV (reference sequence). The CDR3 DNA follows: TGTGCCAGCAGTTTTGACAGGGGGTCGACTGAAGCTTTCTTT. Its protein is CASSFDRGSTEAFF.

A few counts support this clone. This chain joins TRBV28 and TRBJ2-3, with 8 bases identical to TRBD2. The CDR3 is made up of 15 amino acids. J was trimmed by 2 bases and V by 7 bases; bases with no gene match: 8. Germline V gives CDR1 MDHEN, CDR2 SYDVKM. The CDR3 spells CASIPGLGHTDTQYF. The CDR3 DNA sequence: TGTGCCAGCATCCCGGGACTAGGTCACACAGATACGCAGTATTTT.

This sequence joins TRBV5-1 and TRBJ2-1, with 7 bases aligning to TRBD1. V shed 0 bases and J 7 bases; nucleotides not matched to a gene: 10. The germline V gene has CDR1 SGHRS and CDR2 YFSETQ. The CDR3 is 16 amino acids. CDR3 residues: CASSLVRGSRGNEQFF. CDR3 bases: TGCGCCAGCAGCTTGGTCAGGGGGAGTAGGGGGAATGAGCAGTTCTTC.

In its sample, this clone was seen a few times. The chain uses TRBV9 and TRBJ2-5, with 8 bases identical to TRBD2. Germline loops: CDR1 SGDLS, CDR2 YYNGEE. J gave up 2 bases and V 4 bases, and 19 bases lay outside the gene matches. The CDR3 is 19 residues long. CDR3 region: CASSIAVEAREGSQETQYF. The CDR3, as DNA: TGTGCCAGCAGCATCGCAGTAGAAGCTCGGGAGGGTTCTCAAGAGACCCAGTACTTC. The variable domain in full, with the rest retrieved from reference TRBV9 and TRBJ2-5, is DSGVTQTPKHLITATGQRVTLRCSPRSGDLSVYWYQQSLDQGLQFLIQYYNGEERAKGNILERFSAQQFPDLHSELNLSSLELGDSALYFCASSIAVEAREGSQETQYFGPGTRLLVL.

The V call is TRBV7-9, the J call TRBJ2-5; 9 nucleotides agree with TRBD2. The CDR3 runs to 13 residues. With 7 bases clipped from V and 3 bases from J, the junction kept 3 bases outside the gene matches. Germline CDR1 SEHNR, CDR2 FQNEAQ (reference sequence). CDR3 loop: CASIGGGEETQYF. The CDR3 DNA reads TGTGCCAGCATTGGCGGGGGGGAAGAGACCCAGTACTTC. The full variable domain, rest sourced from reference TRBV7-9 and TRBJ2-5, is DTGVSQNPRHKITKRGQNVTFRCDPISEHNRLYWYRQTLGQGPEFLTYFQNEAQLEKSRLLSDRFSAERPKGSFSTLEIQRTEQGDSAMYLCASIGGGEETQYFGPGTRLLVL.

This chain links TRBV7-2 with TRBJ2-2; 10 bases are a match to TRBD2. The CDR3 has 15 amino acids. J was trimmed by 7 bases and V by 5 bases; bases with no gene match: 7. Germline assignment: CDR1 SGHTA and CDR2 FQGNSA. The CDR3 nucleotides read TGTGCCAGCAGCATTCTAGCGGGAGATTTCGGGGAGCTGTTTTTT. It yields the protein CASSILAGDFGELFF.

The CDR3 region has the DNA TGTGCCAGCAGCTTCTATGCGGTAGCGGTGAACACCGGGGAGCTGTTTTTT. Amino acid sequence: CASSFYAVAVNTGELFF. The chain joins TRBV5-6 to TRBJ2-2; possibly TRBD2 for D (6 bases). Looked up from germline, CDR1 is SGHDT and CDR2 is YYEEEE. The ends were cut back, 2 bases at V and 1 base at J, with 15 bases in the middle. This CDR3 has 17 amino acids.

This clone was recorded only once. The J gene is TRBJ1-4, the V gene TRBV2; a possible D gene is TRBD1 (5 bases). The CDR3 covers 15 residues. Looked up from germline, CDR1 is SNHLY and CDR2 is FYNNEI. V shed 4 bases and J shed 4 bases, with 13 bases lying between them. The CDR3: CASSGGAVSNEKLFF. The CDR3, as DNA: TGTGCCAGCAGTGGGGGCGCGGTCAGTAATGAAAAACTGTTTTTT.